Listed here are 27 T cell receptor beta chains from one sample, sequenced in a study of blood T cell repertoires in COVID-19. Assay used: immunoSEQ multiplex PCR; TCRdb lists only in-frame clones, some missing. The data hold 160,000 or so clones, with around 85% observed a single time. The material sequenced was peripheral blood. The receptors were gathered from a woman in her 70s with acute or convalescent COVID-19.

The chain has TRBV5-1 and TRBJ2-4, with D unresolved. V gave up 4 bases and J gave up 0 bases, with 14 bases separating them. Germline loops: CDR1 SGHRS, CDR2 YFSETQ. There are 16 residues in the CDR3. The CDR3 DNA follows: TGCGCCAGCAGCCCCCTGGCGGAAGTAGCCAAAAACATTCAGTACTTC. This sequence encodes CASSPLAEVAKNIQYF.

J is TRBJ2-5 and V is TRBV7-9; the D gene is possibly TRBD1 (6 bases). Per germline, CDR1 SEHNR and CDR2 FQNEAQ (reference sequence). V was trimmed by 2 bases and J by 5 bases, leaving 15 bases between them. This CDR3 is 15 amino acids long. The CDR3, as DNA: TGTGCCAGCAGCTTAACGATCGGGACACAGGAGACCCAGTACTTC. Translating it yields CASSLTIGTQETQYF. The whole variable domain, remainder taken from reference TRBV7-9 and TRBJ2-5, is DTGVSQNPRHKITKRGQNVTFRCDPISEHNRLYWYRQTLGQGPEFLTYFQNEAQLEKSRLLSDRFSAERPKGSFSTLEIQRTEQGDSAMYLCASSLTIGTQETQYFGPGTRLLVL.

This chain links TRBV7-9 with TRBJ1-2, with a tentative D call TRBD1 (5 bases). The CDR3 length is 16 residues. V lost 5 bases and J 1 base, leaving 17 bases between the germline ends. The V gene's germline CDR1 is SEHNR and CDR2 FQNEAQ (reference sequence). CDR3 residues: CASSPSTTAYNYGYTF. DNA of the CDR3: TGTGCCAGCAGCCCATCCACGACAGCCTATAACTATGGCTACACCTTC.

The V gene is TRBV4-1, the J gene TRBJ1-1, with D possibly TRBD1 on 6 matching bases. This CDR3 comprises 16 residues. The germline V gene has CDR1 MGHRA and CDR2 YSYEKL. Between the trimmed V and J ends, which lost 0 bases and 5 bases, there was a span of 16 bases. In DNA, the CDR3 is TGCGCCAGCAGCCAAGATCGGGCGGGGGCGCGGACTGAAGCTTTCTTT. This encodes CASSQDRAGARTEAFF.

The rearrangement joins TRBV20-1 to TRBJ1-1; TRBD1 is a possible D gene (5 bases). V gave up 3 bases and J gave up 4 bases, with 15 bases separating them. Germline V lookup: CDR1 DFQATT, CDR2 SNEGSKA (reference sequence). The length of the CDR3 is 14 residues. The CDR3 region is CSASNQGIVTEAFF. DNA for the CDR3: TGCAGTGCTAGTAATCAGGGCATCGTCACTGAAGCTTTCTTT.

This sequence joins TRBV2 and TRBJ2-1; 9 bases match TRBD2. Germline lookup yields CDR1 SNHLY and CDR2 FYNNEI. The trim removed 6 bases at V and 6 bases at J, leaving 12 bases unmatched. The CDR3 contains 16 residues. As DNA, the CDR3 is TGTGCCAGCAGCGAACTGGGGCGGGGGGGCCCCAATGAGCAGTTCTTC. Residues: CASSELGRGGPNEQFF.

The chain employs TRBV19 and TRBJ2-3, with TRBD2 matching over 8 bases. Germline trimming cut 1 base from V and 0 bases from J; bases unmatched to any gene: 3. This CDR3 has 16 residues. Germline CDR1 LNHDA, CDR2 SQIVND (reference sequence). The CDR3: CASSIGLAYSTDTQYF. The CDR3 DNA is TGTGCCAGTAGTATAGGACTAGCGTATAGCACAGATACGCAGTATTTT.

This clone appeared once. The V call is TRBV19, the J call TRBJ1-3; D is ambiguous. This CDR3 has 16 amino acids. Germline V lookup: CDR1 LNHDA, CDR2 SQIVND (reference sequence). The V and J ends lost 9 bases and 0 bases respectively, with 18 bases between them. The CDR3 bases are TGTGCCAGCCAAAAGACGGCAGCGTCCTCTGGAAACACCATATATTTT. Its translation: CASQKTAASSGNTIYF.

V usage is TRBV7-2 and J usage is TRBJ1-5, with D unresolved. The CDR3 is 14 residues long. The V and J ends lost 6 bases and 0 bases respectively, with 9 bases between them. Germline V lookup: CDR1 SGHTA, CDR2 FQGNSA. CDR3 DNA: TGTGCCAGCAGGCAAGACTATAGCAATCAGCCCCAGCATTTT. Its protein is CASRQDYSNQPQHF.

The chain employs TRBV2 and TRBJ2-2, with 7 nucleotides matching TRBD2. V was pared by 4 bases and J by 5 bases, with 7 bases of the junction left unmatched. Germline assignment: CDR1 SNHLY and CDR2 FYNNEI. The CDR3 runs to 15 residues. The CDR3 nucleotides are TGTGCCAGCAGTGTTCTGGGAGGGAGAACCGGGGAGCTGTTTTTT. This gives the protein CASSVLGGRTGELFF.

CDR3 residues: CASSKAQGSTPYEQYV. DNA of the CDR3: TGTGCCAGCAGCAAGGCACAGGGGTCTACACCCTACGAGCAGTACGTC. The rearrangement joins TRBV21-1 to TRBJ2-7; the table names TRBD1, a call not compared with the DNA. TRBV21-1 is termed a pseudogene. This CDR3 contains 16 residues.

The chain employs TRBV11-2 and TRBJ1-2; 7 nucleotides agree with TRBD1. The V gene's germline CDR1 is SGHAT and CDR2 FQNNGV. CDR3 length equals 11 residues. The V gene end was trimmed by 10 bases and the J gene end by 7 bases; junction bases not matched to a gene: 6. The CDR3 DNA reads as TGTGCCACCCAGGGGGTTTCTGGCTACACCTTC. Translating it yields CATQGVSGYTF. Full variable domain (rest looked up from reference TRBV11-2 and TRBJ1-2): EAGVAQSPRYKIIEKRQSVAFWCNPISGHATLYWYQQILGQGPKLLIQFQNNGVVDDSQLPKDRFSAERLKGVDSTLKIQPAKLEDSAVYLCATQGVSGYTFGSGTRLTVV.

The gene calls are TRBV2 and TRBJ2-1; 12 positions agree with TRBD2. The CDR3 sequence is 16 residues long. Germline V lookup: CDR1 SNHLY, CDR2 FYNNEI. V lost 6 bases to trimming and J lost 10 bases; unmatched junction nucleotides: 13. CDR3: CASRRGTSGGLWEQFF. CDR3 sequence (DNA): TGTGCCAGCAGAAGGGGCACTAGCGGGGGGCTGTGGGAGCAGTTCTTC. The full variable domain, completed using reference TRBV2 and TRBJ2-1, is EPEVTQTPSHQVTQMGQEVILRCVPISNHLYFYWYRQILGQKVEFLVSFYNNEISEKSEIFDDQFSVERPDGSNFTLKIRSTKLEDSAMYFCASRRGTSGGLWEQFFGPGTRLTVL.

CDR3 region: CASSAGTVSGSYNSPLHF. The CDR3 bases are TGTGCCAGCAGCGCCGGGACAGTTTCGGGCTCCTATAATTCACCCCTCCACTTT. The chain links TRBV5-8 to TRBJ1-6; 7 positions agree with TRBD1. Losses at the gene ends were 4 bases for V and 0 bases for J; bases not matched to a gene: 10. Germline CDR1 SGHTS, CDR2 YDEGEE. This CDR3 contains 18 residues. The variable domain in full, with the rest retrieved from reference TRBV5-8 and TRBJ1-6, is EAGVTQSPTHLIKTRGQQATLRCSPISGHTSVYWYQQALGLGLQFLLWYDEGEERNRGNFPPRFSGRQFPNYSSELNVNALELEDSALYLCASSAGTVSGSYNSPLHFGNGTRLTVT.

As DNA, the CDR3 is TGTGCCAGCAGCATACACAGGGGGGGTGAAGCTTTCTTT. Protein sequence: CASSIHRGGEAFF. The rearrangement links TRBV6-2 or TRBV6-3 to TRBJ1-1; TRBD1 matches at 8 bases. V was clipped by 6 bases and J by 7 bases; unmatched bases: 7. This CDR3 has 13 amino acids. Germline CDR1 MNHEY, CDR2 SVGEGT.

This sequence joins TRBV11-3 and TRBJ2-1; 14 nucleotides line up with TRBD2. The CDR3 has 15 residues. V was clipped by 5 bases and J by 9 bases; unmatched bases: 6. The germline gives CDR1 SGHNT, CDR2 YENEEA. The CDR3 DNA is TGTGCCAGCAGCCCCGCCGGGACTAGCGGGGGTGAGCAGTTCTTC. It encodes CASSPAGTSGGEQFF.

The chain has TRBV6-6 and TRBJ1-1; possible D gene TRBD1, 5 bases. V was pared by 5 bases and J by 0 bases, with 10 bases between. This CDR3 has 14 amino acids. Per germline, CDR1 MNHNY and CDR2 SVGAGI (reference sequence). Here the CDR3 reads CASSVGQLNTEAFF. The DNA of the CDR3 is TGTGCCAGCAGTGTAGGACAACTGAACACTGAAGCTTTCTTT.

The rearrangement links TRBV6-6 to TRBJ2-5; D is possibly TRBD1 (5 bases). The V end lost 6 bases, the J end lost 5 bases, and 10 bases lay between the germline ends. CDR3 length: 12 amino acids. CDR1 and CDR2 (germline): MNHNY, SVGAGI (reference sequence). Written as DNA, the CDR3 is TGTGCCAGCAGAGAGTCAGGGGAGACCCAGTACTTC. It specifies CASRESGETQYF.

This rearrangement joins TRBV2 to TRBJ1-6; 7 bases are a match to TRBD1. Unmatched junction bases numbered 6, after V lost 4 bases and J lost 9 bases. CDR3 length equals 14 residues. Germline CDR1 is SNHLY and CDR2 is FYNNEI. CDR3 sequence (DNA): TGTGCCAGCAGTGTCGACAGGGTTGGTTCACCCCTCCACTTT. Amino acid sequence: CASSVDRVGSPLHF.

There are a few counts of this clone. The sample holds other DNA sequences that translate to the same CDR3. The CDR3 sequence: CASSSQGNNSPLHF. For the CDR3, the DNA is TGTGCCAGCAGTTCCCAGGGAAATAATTCACCCCTCCACTTT. The rearrangement uses TRBV27 and TRBJ1-6; a weak D match, TRBD1 (5 bases). Germline V gene sequence: CDR1 MNHEY, CDR2 SMNVEV (reference sequence). This CDR3 comprises 14 residues. The V gene lost 4 bases and the J gene lost 5 bases, with 9 bases spanning the gap.

This chain links TRBV6-5 with TRBJ2-7, with D perhaps TRBD2 (5 bases). Trimming removed 6 bases from V and 6 bases from J, with 15 bases in between. Germline V gives CDR1 MNHEY, CDR2 SVGAGI. The CDR3 has 13 residues. CDR3 bases: TGTGCCAGCAGAAACGCGGGTCCAGGCGAGCAGTACTTC. Translated: CASRNAGPGEQYF.

This clone has a single count. This chain joins TRBV11-3 and TRBJ2-2, with 11 bases that match TRBD1. The CDR3 length is 15 residues. Trimming took 5 bases from V and 7 from J; bases not matched to a gene: 6. Germline V lookup: CDR1 SGHNT, CDR2 YENEEA. The CDR3 sequence is CASSPGQGAGGELFF. In nucleotides, the CDR3 is TGTGCCAGCAGCCCCGGACAGGGGGCAGGCGGGGAGCTGTTTTTT.

The chain uses TRBV27 and TRBJ1-5, with a weak D call TRBD1 (6 bases). This CDR3 is built from 15 residues. Trimming shortened V by 6 bases and J by 6 bases, and 18 bases separated the two germline ends. Germline-derived CDR1 and CDR2 are MNHEY and SMNVEV (reference sequence). The CDR3 sequence is CASRPSRGGGQPQHF. The CDR3 DNA is TGTGCCAGCAGACCTTCCCGGGGAGGGGGTCAGCCCCAGCATTTT.

This chain links TRBV6-6 with TRBJ1-4, with unresolved D. CDR3 size: 17 residues. V was shortened by 5 bases and J by 7 bases, with 23 bases between the two germline ends. CDR1 MNHNY and CDR2 SVGAGI come from the germline V gene (reference sequence). The CDR3, as DNA: TGTGCCAGCAGTCCGGTCAATTTATATCTGGTCGTTGAAAAACTGTTTTTT. This codes for CASSPVNLYLVVEKLFF.

The V call is TRBV28, the J call TRBJ1-5; D is undetermined. Germline CDR1 MDHEN, CDR2 SYDVKM. V was pared by 6 bases and J by 9 bases, with 18 bases between. The CDR3 spans 14 residues. The CDR3 region has the DNA TGTGCCAGCAGCCCCCCCATCCCCCACGGGCCCCAGCATTTT. It yields the protein CASSPPIPHGPQHF.

This clone has only a few counts. The CDR3 DNA reads TGTGCCAGCAGTTACTCAACAGGATCACCCCTCCACTTT. Amino acids: CASSYSTGSPLHF. V and J are TRBV6-5 and TRBJ1-6; D is possibly TRBD1 (5 bases). This CDR3 has 13 amino acids. V lost 0 bases, J lost 10 bases, and 7 bases lay in between. Germline assignment: CDR1 MNHEY and CDR2 SVGAGI.

This clone turned up a few times. The rearrangement uses TRBV11-2 and TRBJ1-5, with TRBD1 matching 8 bases. CDR3 size: 15 residues. J gave up 5 bases and V 3 bases, and 6 bases lay outside the gene matches. Germline CDR1 SGHAT, CDR2 FQNNGV. The CDR3 DNA is TGTGCCAGCAGCTTTGGGCAGGGGGCCTATCAGCCCCAGCATTTT. It yields the protein CASSFGQGAYQPQHF.